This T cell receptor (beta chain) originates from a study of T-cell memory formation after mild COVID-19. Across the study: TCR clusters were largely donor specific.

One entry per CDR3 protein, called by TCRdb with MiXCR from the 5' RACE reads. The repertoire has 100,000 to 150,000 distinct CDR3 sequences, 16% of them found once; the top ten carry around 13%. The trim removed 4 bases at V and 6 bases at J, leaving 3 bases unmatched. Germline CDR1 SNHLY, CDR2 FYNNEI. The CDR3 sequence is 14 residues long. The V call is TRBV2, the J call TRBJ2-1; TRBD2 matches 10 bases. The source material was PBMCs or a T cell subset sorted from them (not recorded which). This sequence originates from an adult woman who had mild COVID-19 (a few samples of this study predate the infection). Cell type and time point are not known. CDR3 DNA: TGTGCCAGCAGTGCCGGGACTAGCGTCAATGAGCAGTTCTTC. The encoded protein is CASSAGTSVNEQFF.